This TCR beta chain was documented in a study of T cell changes during pregnancy in multiple sclerosis. Assay used: immunoSEQ multiplex PCR; TCRdb lists only in-frame clones, some missing. This sample has 65,000 to 70,000 clones, with 92% found just once. The CDR3 length is 14 residues. V lost 1 base to trimming and J lost 3 bases, with 9 bases between them. Germline V gene lookup returns CDR1 MNHEY and CDR2 SMNVEV (reference sequence). The sequenced sample was peripheral blood, obtained in the third trimester of pregnancy. The TCR comes from a female donor in good health, enrolled as a control in a pregnancy study. The chain joins TRBV27 to TRBJ1-2; D unresolved. CDR3 in amino acids: CASSLYLGDYGYTF. The CDR3 DNA reads TGTGCCAGCAGTTTATATCTGGGAGACTATGGCTACACCTTC.